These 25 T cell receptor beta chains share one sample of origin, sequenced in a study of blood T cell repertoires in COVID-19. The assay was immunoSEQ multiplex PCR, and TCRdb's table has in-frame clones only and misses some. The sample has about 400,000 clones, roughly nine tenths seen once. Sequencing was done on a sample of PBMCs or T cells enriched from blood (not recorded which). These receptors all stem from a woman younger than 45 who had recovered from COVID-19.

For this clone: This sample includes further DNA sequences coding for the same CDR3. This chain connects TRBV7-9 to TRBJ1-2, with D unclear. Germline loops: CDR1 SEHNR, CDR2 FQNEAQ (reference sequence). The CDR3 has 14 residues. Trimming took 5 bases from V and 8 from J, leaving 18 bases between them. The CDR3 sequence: CASSPRETLPGYTF. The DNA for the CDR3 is TGTGCCAGCAGCCCCCGGGAGACCTTGCCCGGCTACACCTTC. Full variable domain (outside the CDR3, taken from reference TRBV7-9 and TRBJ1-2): DTGVSQNPRHKITKRGQNVTFRCDPISEHNRLYWYRQTLGQGPEFLTYFQNEAQLEKSRLLSDRFSAERPKGSFSTLEIQRTEQGDSAMYLCASSPRETLPGYTFGSGTRLTVV.

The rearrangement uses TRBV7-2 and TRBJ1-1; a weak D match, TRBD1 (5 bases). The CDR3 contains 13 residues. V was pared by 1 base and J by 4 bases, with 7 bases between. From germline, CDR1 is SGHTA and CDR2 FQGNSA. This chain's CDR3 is CASSLGGVTEAFF. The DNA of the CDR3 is TGTGCCAGCAGCTTAGGGGGGGTCACTGAAGCTTTCTTT.

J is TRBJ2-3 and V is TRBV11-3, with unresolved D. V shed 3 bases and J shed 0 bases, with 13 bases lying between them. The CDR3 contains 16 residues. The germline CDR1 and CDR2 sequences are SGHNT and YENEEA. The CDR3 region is CASSLNGLASTDTQYF. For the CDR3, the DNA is TGTGCCAGCAGCTTGAATGGTTTAGCTAGCACAGATACGCAGTATTTT. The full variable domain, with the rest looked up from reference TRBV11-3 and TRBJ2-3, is EAGVVQSPRYKIIEKKQPVAFWCNPISGHNTLYWYLQNLGQGPELLIRYENEEAVDDSQLPKDRFSAERLKGVDSTLKIQPAELGDSAVYLCASSLNGLASTDTQYFGPGTRLTVL.

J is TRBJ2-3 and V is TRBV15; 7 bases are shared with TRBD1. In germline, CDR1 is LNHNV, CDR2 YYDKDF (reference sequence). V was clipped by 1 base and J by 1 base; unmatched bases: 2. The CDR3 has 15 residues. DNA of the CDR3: TGTGCCACCAGCAGAGCAGGGGGAGGCACAGATACGCAGTATTTT. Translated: CATSRAGGGTDTQYF.

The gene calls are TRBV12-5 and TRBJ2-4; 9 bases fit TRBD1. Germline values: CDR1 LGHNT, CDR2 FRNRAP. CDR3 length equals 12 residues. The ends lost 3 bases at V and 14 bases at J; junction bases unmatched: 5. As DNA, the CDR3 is TGTGCTAGTGGTTTAACAGGGGGCGAAGAGTACTTC. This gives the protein CASGLTGGEEYF.

CDR3 residues: CASSPRTDQETQYF. CDR3 in DNA: TGCGCCAGCAGCCCCCGGACAGACCAAGAGACCCAGTACTTC. The chain combines TRBV5-1 with TRBJ2-5; TRBD1 is a possible D gene (6 bases). Germline assignment: CDR1 SGHRS and CDR2 YFSETQ. The CDR3 covers 14 residues. V was shortened by 4 bases and J by 0 bases, with 10 bases between the two germline ends.

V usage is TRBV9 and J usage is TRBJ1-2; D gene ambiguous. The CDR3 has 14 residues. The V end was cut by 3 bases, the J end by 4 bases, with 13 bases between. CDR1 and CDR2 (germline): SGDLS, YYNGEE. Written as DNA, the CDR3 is TGTGCCAGCAGCGCAGACTTGGGGAGCTATGGCTACACCTTC. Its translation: CASSADLGSYGYTF.

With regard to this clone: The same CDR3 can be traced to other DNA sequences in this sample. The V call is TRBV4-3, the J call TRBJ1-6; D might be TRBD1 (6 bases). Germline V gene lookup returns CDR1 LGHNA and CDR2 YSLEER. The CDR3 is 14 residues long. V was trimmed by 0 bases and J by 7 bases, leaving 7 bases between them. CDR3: CASSQDTGNSPLHF. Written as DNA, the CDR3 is TGCGCCAGCAGCCAAGACACAGGGAATTCACCCCTCCACTTT.

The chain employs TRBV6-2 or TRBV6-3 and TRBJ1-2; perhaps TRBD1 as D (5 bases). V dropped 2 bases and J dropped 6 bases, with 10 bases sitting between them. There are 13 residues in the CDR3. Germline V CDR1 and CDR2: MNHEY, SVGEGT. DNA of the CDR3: TGTGCCAGCAGTTACGATGGGGCAAATGGCTACACCTTC. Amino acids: CASSYDGANGYTF.

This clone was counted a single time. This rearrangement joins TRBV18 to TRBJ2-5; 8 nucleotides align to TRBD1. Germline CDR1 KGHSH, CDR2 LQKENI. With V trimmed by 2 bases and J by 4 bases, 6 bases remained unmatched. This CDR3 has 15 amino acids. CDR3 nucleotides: TGTGCCAGCTCACCAGCACAGGGGGGAGGAGAGACCCAGTACTTC. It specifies CASSPAQGGGETQYF.

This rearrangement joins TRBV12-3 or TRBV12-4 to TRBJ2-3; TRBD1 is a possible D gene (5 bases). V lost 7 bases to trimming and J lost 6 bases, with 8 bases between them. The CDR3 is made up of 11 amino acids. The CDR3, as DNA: TGTGCCAGCACCCAGGGCGATACGCAGTATTTT. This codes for CASTQGDTQYF.

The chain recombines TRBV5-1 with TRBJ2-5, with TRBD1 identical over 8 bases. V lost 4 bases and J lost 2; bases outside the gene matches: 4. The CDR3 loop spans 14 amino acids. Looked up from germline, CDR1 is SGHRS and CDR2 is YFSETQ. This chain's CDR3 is CASSGRTGQETQYF. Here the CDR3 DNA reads TGCGCCAGCAGCGGAAGGACAGGGCAAGAGACCCAGTACTTC.

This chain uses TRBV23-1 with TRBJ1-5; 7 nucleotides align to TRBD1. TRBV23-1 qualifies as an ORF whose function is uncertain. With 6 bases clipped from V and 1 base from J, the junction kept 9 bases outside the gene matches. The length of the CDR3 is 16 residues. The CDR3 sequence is CASRKGAISSNQPQHF. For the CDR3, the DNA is TGCGCCAGCAGAAAGGGGGCGATTTCGAGCAATCAGCCCCAGCATTTT.

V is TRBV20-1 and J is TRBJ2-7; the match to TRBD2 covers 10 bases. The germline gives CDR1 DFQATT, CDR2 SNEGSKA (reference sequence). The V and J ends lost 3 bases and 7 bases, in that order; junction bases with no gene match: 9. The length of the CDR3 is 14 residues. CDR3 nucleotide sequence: TGCAGTGCTAGTTTCCTAGCGGGAGCGGTTGAGCAGTACTTC. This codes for CSASFLAGAVEQYF.

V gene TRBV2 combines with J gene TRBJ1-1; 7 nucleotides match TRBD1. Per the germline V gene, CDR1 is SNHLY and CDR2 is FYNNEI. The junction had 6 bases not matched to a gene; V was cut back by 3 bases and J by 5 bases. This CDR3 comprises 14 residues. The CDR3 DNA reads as TGTGCCAGCAGTGACTCAGGGGGAGATACTGAAGCTTTCTTT. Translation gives CASSDSGGDTEAFF.

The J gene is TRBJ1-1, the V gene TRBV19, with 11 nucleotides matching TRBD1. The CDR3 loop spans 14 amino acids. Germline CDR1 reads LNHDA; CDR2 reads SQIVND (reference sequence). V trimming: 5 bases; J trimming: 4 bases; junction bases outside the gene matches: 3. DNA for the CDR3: TGTGCCAGTAGTGGGACAGGGGGTTTCACTGAAGCTTTCTTT. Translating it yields CASSGTGGFTEAFF.

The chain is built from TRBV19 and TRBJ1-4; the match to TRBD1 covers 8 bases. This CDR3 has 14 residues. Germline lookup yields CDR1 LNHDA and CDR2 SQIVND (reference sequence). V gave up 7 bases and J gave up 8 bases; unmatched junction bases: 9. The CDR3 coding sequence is TGTGCCAGTACCACGGACAGGGACAAGGAAAAACTGTTTTTT. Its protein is CASTTDRDKEKLFF.

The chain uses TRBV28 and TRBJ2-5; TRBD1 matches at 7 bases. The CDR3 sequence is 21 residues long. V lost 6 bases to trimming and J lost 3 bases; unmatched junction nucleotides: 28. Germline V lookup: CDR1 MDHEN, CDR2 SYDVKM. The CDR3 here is CASSQRPRDRPRGINEETQYF. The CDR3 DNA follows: TGTGCCAGCAGCCAACGGCCCAGGGACAGACCCCGAGGGATAAATGAAGAGACCCAGTACTTC.

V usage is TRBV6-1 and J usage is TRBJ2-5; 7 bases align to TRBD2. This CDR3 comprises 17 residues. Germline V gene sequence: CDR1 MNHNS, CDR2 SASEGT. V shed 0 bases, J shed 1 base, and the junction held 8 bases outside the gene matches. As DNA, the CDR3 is TGTGCCAGCAGTGAAGCGGTGGCGGGGGTAGGCCAAGAGACCCAGTACTTC. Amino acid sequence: CASSEAVAGVGQETQYF.

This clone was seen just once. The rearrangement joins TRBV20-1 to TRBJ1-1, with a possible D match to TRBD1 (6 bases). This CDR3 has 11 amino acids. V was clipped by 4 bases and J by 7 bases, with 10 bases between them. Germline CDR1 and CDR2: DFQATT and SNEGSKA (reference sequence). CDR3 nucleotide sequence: TGCAGTGCTAAGGGGGGGCTTGAAGCTTTCTTT. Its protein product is CSAKGGLEAFF.

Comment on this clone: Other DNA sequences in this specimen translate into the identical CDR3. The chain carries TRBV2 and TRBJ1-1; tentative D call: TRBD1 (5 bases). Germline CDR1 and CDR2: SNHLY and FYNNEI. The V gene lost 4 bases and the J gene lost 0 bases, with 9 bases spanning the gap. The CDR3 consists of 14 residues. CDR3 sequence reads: CASSVDSMNTEAFF. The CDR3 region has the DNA TGTGCCAGCAGTGTCGACAGCATGAACACTGAAGCTTTCTTT.

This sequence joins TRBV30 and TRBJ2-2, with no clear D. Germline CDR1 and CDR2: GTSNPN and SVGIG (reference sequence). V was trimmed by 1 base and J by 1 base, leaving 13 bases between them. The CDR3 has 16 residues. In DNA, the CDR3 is TGTGCCTGGAGTGACGTACTCCAATTGAACACCGGGGAGCTGTTTTTT. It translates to CAWSDVLQLNTGELFF.

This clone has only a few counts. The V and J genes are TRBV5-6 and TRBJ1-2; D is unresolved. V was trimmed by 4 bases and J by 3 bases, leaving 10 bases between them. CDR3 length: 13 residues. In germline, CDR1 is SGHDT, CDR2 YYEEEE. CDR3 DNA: TGTGCCAGCAGCCCCCTGGCAGACTATGGCTACACCTTC. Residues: CASSPLADYGYTF.

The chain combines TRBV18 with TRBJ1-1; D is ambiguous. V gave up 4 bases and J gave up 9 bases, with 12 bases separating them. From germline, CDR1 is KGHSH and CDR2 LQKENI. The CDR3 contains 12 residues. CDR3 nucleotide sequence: TGTGCCAGCTCACGACCTTTGGAGCAAGCTTTCTTT. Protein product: CASSRPLEQAFF.

CDR3 DNA sequence: TGTGCCAGCAGCTTAACGCGGGACAGGGGATACAATGAGCAGTTCTTC. This codes for CASSLTRDRGYNEQFF. The rearrangement links TRBV7-3 to TRBJ2-1; 10 bases agree with TRBD1. The CDR3 is 16 residues long. Trimming removed 0 bases from V and 4 bases from J; junction bases left unmatched: 3. Germline V gene sequence: CDR1 SGHTA, CDR2 FQGTGA.